Below, 22 T cell receptor beta chains from the same sample are listed, as sequenced in a study of blood T cell repertoires in COVID-19. Assay used: immunoSEQ multiplex PCR; TCRdb lists only in-frame clones, some missing. The sample consists of over 150,000 clones, around 87% of them appearing once. Sample: peripheral blood. The receptors originated from a man between 60 and 75 years old with COVID-19, enrolled during active disease.

The rearrangement joins TRBV19 to TRBJ1-1; a weak D match, TRBD1 (5 bases). CDR1 and CDR2 from the germline V gene are LNHDA and SQIVND (reference sequence). The V end was cut by 7 bases, the J end by 7 bases, with 22 bases between. The CDR3 has 15 residues. The CDR3 region has the DNA TGTGCCAGTACCCACGGGGGTTCTTACGGGGTTGAAGCTTTCTTT. Translated, it gives CASTHGGSYGVEAFF.

This clone occurred a few times. The J gene is TRBJ1-5, the V gene TRBV28, with 7 bases that match TRBD1. There are 18 residues in the CDR3. Per germline, CDR1 MDHEN and CDR2 SYDVKM. Germline trimming cut 3 bases from V and 1 base from J; bases unmatched to any gene: 12. In DNA form, the CDR3 reads TGTGCCAGCAGTTTTAGGAAGGGGGCGGTTAGAAGCAATCAGCCCCAGCATTTT. It translates to CASSFRKGAVRSNQPQHF.

This chain joins TRBV6-5 and TRBJ1-4; D unclear. CDR3 size: 15 residues. Germline-derived CDR1 and CDR2 are MNHEY and SVGAGI. V gave up 5 bases and J gave up 7 bases, with 17 bases separating them. This CDR3 is CASSTNRLLSEKLFF. The DNA for the CDR3 is TGTGCCAGCAGTACCAATCGACTTCTTAGTGAAAAACTGTTTTTT.

This clone has a handful of counts. The chain uses TRBV7-2 and TRBJ2-2; TRBD2 matches at 7 bases. The CDR3 runs 15 residues. Trimming at V came to 5 bases and at J to 5 bases, leaving 8 bases not matched to a gene. Germline CDR1 and CDR2: SGHTA and FQGNSA. CDR3 DNA sequence: TGTGCCAGCAGCCGGGCCCTGGGGGGGACCGGGGAGCTGTTTTTT. Its translation: CASSRALGGTGELFF.

The chain carries TRBV7-8 and TRBJ1-2; no definite D call. In germline, CDR1 is SGHVS, CDR2 FQNEAQ. V lost 5 bases to trimming and J lost 8 bases, with 12 bases between them. This CDR3 has 12 amino acids. The CDR3 here is CASSLLLGGYTF. The DNA of the CDR3 is TGTGCCAGCAGCCTCCTACTAGGGGGCTACACCTTC.

The rearrangement links TRBV7-2 to TRBJ1-2; perhaps TRBD1 as D (6 bases). Trimming stripped 4 bases from V and 4 bases from J, with 13 bases between. Germline-derived CDR1 and CDR2 are SGHTA and FQGNSA. This CDR3 has 14 residues. This chain's CDR3 is CASSSDRNLYGYTF. DNA of the CDR3: TGTGCCAGCAGCTCAGACAGGAATCTCTATGGCTACACCTTC.

V is TRBV6-5 and J is TRBJ2-1, with 13 positions matching TRBD2. The V gene's germline CDR1 is MNHEY and CDR2 SVGAGI. Germline trimming cut 8 bases from V and 4 bases from J; bases unmatched to any gene: 2. This CDR3 contains 14 residues. CDR3 protein: CASGGLAGYNEQFF. As DNA, the CDR3 is TGTGCCAGCGGGGGACTAGCGGGGTACAATGAGCAGTTCTTC.

V gene TRBV6-4 combines with J gene TRBJ1-6; no clear D. CDR3 length: 13 residues. Germline V gene data show CDR1 as MRHNA and CDR2 as SNTAGT. Trimming stripped 0 bases from V and 8 bases from J, with 5 bases between. The CDR3: CASSDSPDSPLHF. In nucleotides, the CDR3 is TGTGCCAGCAGTGACTCGCCGGATTCACCCCTCCACTTT.

V and J are TRBV29-1 and TRBJ2-1, with 13 bases fitting TRBD2. Germline lookup yields CDR1 SQVTM and CDR2 ANQGSEA. V trimming: 7 bases; J trimming: 0 bases; junction bases outside the gene matches: 18. The CDR3 extends over 20 amino acids. For the CDR3, the DNA is TGCAGCGCCCGGGCCCATGCCGGGACTAGCGGGACAAGCTCCTACAATGAGCAGTTCTTC. Protein sequence: CSARAHAGTSGTSSYNEQFF.

J is TRBJ1-1 and V is TRBV4-1, with D possibly TRBD1 on 5 matching bases. There are 14 residues in the CDR3. The V gene's germline CDR1 is MGHRA and CDR2 YSYEKL. Trimming cost V 4 bases and J 1 base, with 10 bases left between them. The CDR3 DNA sequence: TGCGCCAGCAGCCGAGAAGACAGGAACACTGAAGCTTTCTTT. This codes for CASSREDRNTEAFF.

This clone showed up just a few times. CDR3 bases: TGTGCCAGCAGCTTGGTGGGCGACAACAATGAGCAGTTCTTC. The encoded protein is CASSLVGDNNEQFF. This chain links TRBV5-4 with TRBJ2-1; unclear D gene. The germline CDR1 and CDR2 sequences are SGHNT and YYREEE (reference sequence). The V and J ends lost 0 bases and 5 bases respectively, with 9 bases between them. There are 14 residues in the CDR3.

The gene calls are TRBV6-6 and TRBJ1-4; no reliable D call. CDR1 is MNHNY and CDR2 is SVGAGI in the germline V gene (reference sequence). V gave up 0 bases and J gave up 0 bases, with 5 bases separating them. CDR3 size: 15 residues. CDR3 coding DNA: TGTGCCAGCAGTTACTCGCAGACAACTAATGAAAAACTGTTTTTT. Its translation is CASSYSQTTNEKLFF.

This rearrangement joins TRBV18 to TRBJ1-1, with D possibly TRBD1 on 5 matching bases. This CDR3 region has 16 residues. Trimming took 3 bases from V and 4 from J, leaving 18 bases between them. CDR1 is KGHSH, CDR2 LQKENI, per germline. The CDR3 spells CASSPGLGGIVTEAFF. CDR3 bases: TGTGCCAGCTCACCCGGGTTGGGGGGGATCGTCACTGAAGCTTTCTTT.

V is TRBV4-2 and J is TRBJ1-2; D is perhaps TRBD1 (6 bases). From germline, CDR1 is LGHNA and CDR2 YNFKEQ. The CDR3 covers 17 residues. Trimming took 0 bases from V and 1 from J, leaving 15 bases between them. CDR3 bases: TGTGCCAGCAGCCAAGATTTGAGGGGGGGTGTTAACTATGGCTACACCTTC. Translating gives CASSQDLRGGVNYGYTF.

The V gene is TRBV28, the J gene TRBJ1-4; 7 bases map to TRBD1. The germline V gene has CDR1 MDHEN and CDR2 SYDVKM. The V and J ends lost 3 bases and 10 bases, in that order; junction bases with no gene match: 8. The CDR3 has 14 amino acids. CDR3 DNA: TGTGCCAGCAGTTTCACCCAGGGGGTTGTAAAACTGTTTTTT. It yields the protein CASSFTQGVVKLFF.

CDR3 sequence reads: CASSYTTGARDSPLHF. The CDR3 nucleotides read TGTGCCAGCAGTTATACGACAGGGGCCCGTGATTCACCCCTCCACTTT. The genes are TRBV6-5 and TRBJ1-6, with TRBD1 matching over 8 bases. V was clipped by 3 bases and J by 8 bases; unmatched bases: 9. Germline V gene lookup returns CDR1 MNHEY and CDR2 SVGAGI. This CDR3 has 16 residues.

The V call is TRBV18, the J call TRBJ1-5; possible D gene TRBD1, 5 bases. This CDR3 has 14 amino acids. Germline CDR1 KGHSH, CDR2 LQKENI. V lost 6 bases, J lost 7 bases, and 16 bases lay in between. The CDR3 DNA is TGTGCCAGCTCTCCGGGGGACCTGGGGCAGCCCCAGCATTTT. Its translation is CASSPGDLGQPQHF.

The gene calls are TRBV7-2 and TRBJ2-7; D possibly corresponds to TRBD1 (7 bases). The CDR3 extends over 16 amino acids. CDR1 and CDR2 from the germline V gene are SGHTA and FQGNSA. V lost 5 bases and J 7 bases, leaving 24 bases between the germline ends. This CDR3 is CASSLRLEGAYLEQYF. For the CDR3, the DNA is TGTGCCAGCAGCCTCCGGCTGGAGGGGGCTTATTTGGAGCAGTACTTC.

This chain uses TRBV7-9 with TRBJ1-1, with a possible D match to TRBD1 (6 bases). V was shortened by 3 bases and J by 4 bases, with 12 bases between the two germline ends. CDR1 and CDR2 from the germline V gene are SEHNR and FQNEAQ (reference sequence). The CDR3 has 14 amino acids. CDR3 nucleotide sequence: TGTGCCAGCAGCTTCAGATCAGGGGTCACTGAAGCTTTCTTT. It specifies CASSFRSGVTEAFF.

The V call is TRBV5-1, the J call TRBJ1-1; D unclear. Germline V gives CDR1 SGHRS, CDR2 YFSETQ. The ends were cut back, 0 bases at V and 7 bases at J, with 7 bases in the middle. The CDR3 totals 12 residues. This chain's CDR3 is CASSLDRNEAFF. The CDR3 DNA follows: TGCGCCAGCAGCTTGGACAGAAATGAAGCTTTCTTT.

This chain joins TRBV5-1 and TRBJ2-1; maybe TRBD2 (7 bases). CDR1 is SGHRS and CDR2 is YFSETQ in the germline V gene. The CDR3 totals 17 residues. Deletions cut 0 bases from V and 12 bases from J, with 25 bases between. The chain's CDR3 is CASSLANFLAGAQGQFF. The DNA of the CDR3 is TGCGCCAGCAGCTTGGCCAATTTCCTCGCGGGGGCGCAAGGGCAGTTCTTC.

V and J are TRBV2 and TRBJ1-1; unclear D gene. The germline CDR1 and CDR2 sequences are SNHLY and FYNNEI. The ends were cut back, 7 bases at V and 5 bases at J, with 17 bases in the middle. The CDR3 contains 14 residues. CDR3 DNA: TGTGCCAGCAACTCCGGGATAGGCGCAACTGAAGCTTTCTTT. Encoded protein: CASNSGIGATEAFF.